Presented here are 9 T cell receptor beta chains from one specimen sequenced in a study of T cell repertoires in cytomegalovirus infection. TCRdb reprocessed the reads via MiXCR and lists one record per CDR3 protein. The table shows more than 300,000 distinct CDR3 sequences, with around a third occurring only once. These receptors have no known antigen. Sequencing was performed on cultured PBMCs, taken from culture after CMV antigen stimulation. The receptors come from a human donor in good health (CMV status not recorded). Some clones in this sample may be carry-over from other donors' samples.

This rearrangement joins TRBV7-9 to TRBJ2-5; D uncertain. This CDR3 spans 14 amino acids. From germline, CDR1 is SEHNR and CDR2 FQNEAQ (reference sequence). V lost 6 bases and J lost 0, with 11 bases in between. The CDR3 reads CASRALVYQETQYF. CDR3 bases: TGTGCCAGCAGAGCTTTAGTCTACCAAGAGACCCAGTACTTC.

This clonotype showed up just a few times. The rearrangement uses TRBV7-8 and TRBJ1-1; no reliable D call. The CDR3 contains 14 residues. V was trimmed by 5 bases and J by 6 bases, leaving 16 bases between them. CDR1 SGHVS and CDR2 FQNEAQ come from the germline V gene. CDR3 sequence: CASSTPGRVPEAFF. Written as DNA, the CDR3 is TGTGCCAGCAGCACCCCGGGCCGCGTCCCTGAAGCTTTCTTT. The whole variable domain, remainder taken from reference TRBV7-8 and TRBJ1-1, is GAGVSQSPRYKVAKRGQDVALRCDPISGHVSLFWYQQALGQGPEFLTYFQNEAQLDKSGLPSDRFFAERPEGSVSTLKIQRTQQEDSAVYLCASSTPGRVPEAFFGQGTRLTVV.

This sequence joins TRBV11-2 and TRBJ1-1; D is undetermined. V gave up 1 base and J gave up 8 bases, with 14 bases separating them. CDR3 length: 14 amino acids. Germline V gene sequence: CDR1 SGHAT, CDR2 FQNNGV. DNA for the CDR3: TGTGCCAGCAGCTTAGGCAGGACCGGGAAGGAAGCTTTCTTT. Translation gives CASSLGRTGKEAFF.

The chain employs TRBV18 and TRBJ2-1; D is uncertain. CDR1 is KGHSH, CDR2 LQKENI, per germline. Trimming left V 6 bases short and J 7 bases short, with 16 bases between. CDR3 length: 14 amino acids. The CDR3 here is CASSSVEVANEQFF. Here the CDR3 DNA reads TGTGCCAGCTCTTCGGTAGAAGTGGCGAATGAGCAGTTCTTC.

The sample holds a few counts of this clonotype. The rearrangement links TRBV2 to TRBJ1-5; no clear D. V lost 5 bases and J 0 bases, leaving 14 bases between the germline ends. In germline, CDR1 is SNHLY, CDR2 FYNNEI. The CDR3 covers 16 residues. Here the CDR3 reads CASSYGSPYSNQPQHF. The CDR3 nucleotides read TGTGCCAGCAGTTACGGATCGCCTTATAGCAATCAGCCCCAGCATTTT. Filled out from reference TRBV2 and TRBJ1-5, the complete variable domain reads EPEVTQTPSHQVTQMGQEVILRCVPISNHLYFYWYRQILGQKVEFLVSFYNNEISEKSEIFDDQFSVERPDGSNFTLKIRSTKLEDSAMYFCASSYGSPYSNQPQHFGDGTRLSIL.

The J gene is TRBJ1-2, the V gene TRBV12-3 or TRBV12-4; no firm D call. The CDR3 is made up of 13 amino acids. V was pared by 6 bases and J by 7 bases, with 15 bases between. The CDR3 spells CASSSIKGLGYTF. The CDR3 bases are TGTGCCAGCAGCTCTATTAAAGGGCTTGGCTACACCTTC.

This clonotype was recorded a few times. The J gene is TRBJ2-7, the V gene TRBV7-2; D may be TRBD1 (6 bases). The CDR3 loop spans 13 amino acids. Between the trimmed V and J ends, which lost 6 bases and 5 bases, there was a span of 14 bases. CDR1 is SGHTA and CDR2 is FQGNSA in the germline V gene. The CDR3 here is CASRITGSDEQYF. The DNA for the CDR3 is TGTGCCAGCAGGATAACAGGGTCCGACGAGCAGTACTTC.

This clonotype was detected only a few times. The chain joins TRBV7-8 to TRBJ1-2; D not resolved. The germline V gene has CDR1 SGHVS and CDR2 FQNEAQ. The CDR3 has 14 amino acids. Trimming took 0 bases from V and 8 from J, leaving 13 bases between them. The CDR3 is CASSLATGGRGYTF. The CDR3 DNA reads TGTGCCAGCAGCTTAGCTACGGGAGGACGGGGCTACACCTTC.

The V gene is TRBV6-1, the J gene TRBJ1-5; no reliable D call. The CDR3 covers 15 residues. In germline, CDR1 is MNHNS, CDR2 SASEGT. V dropped 2 bases and J dropped 6 bases, with 14 bases sitting between them. CDR3 sequence reads: CASSEHKGPGQPQHF. DNA for the CDR3: TGTGCCAGCAGTGAACATAAGGGCCCCGGTCAGCCCCAGCATTTT.